The sequence of this T cell receptor beta chain was determined in a study of PD-1 blockade in classical Hodgkin lymphoma. Time point specified: newly diagnosed, previously untreated cHL patient sample. Thawed PBMCs were the source of CD4+ T cells, purified by magnetic negative selection. PBMCs representing newly diagnosed, untreated classical Hodgkin lymphoma functioned as the comparison. General observations from the study: Relapsed/refractory patients reportedly had lower baseline diversity than newly diagnosed patients. The drivers behind the repertoire differences, possibly disease activity or prior therapy, remain undefined.

Germline-derived CDR1 and CDR2 are MNHEY and SMNVEV (reference sequence). CDR3 length: 12 residues. V was pared by 5 bases and J by 4 bases, with 9 bases between. Sequenced by immunoSEQ multiplex PCR; TCRdb stores in-frame clones only, minus some. The sample has 25,000 to 30,000 clones, around 90% seen once. Concerning this clone: Its antigen is unidentified.

This TCR derives from a human donor with classical Hodgkin lymphoma. Source material: CD4+ T cells from blood. The chain links TRBV27 to TRBJ2-7; the D is unclear. The CDR3 DNA sequence: TGTGCCAGCAGTCCCCTGACTTACGAGCAGTACTTC. This sequence encodes CASSPLTYEQYF.